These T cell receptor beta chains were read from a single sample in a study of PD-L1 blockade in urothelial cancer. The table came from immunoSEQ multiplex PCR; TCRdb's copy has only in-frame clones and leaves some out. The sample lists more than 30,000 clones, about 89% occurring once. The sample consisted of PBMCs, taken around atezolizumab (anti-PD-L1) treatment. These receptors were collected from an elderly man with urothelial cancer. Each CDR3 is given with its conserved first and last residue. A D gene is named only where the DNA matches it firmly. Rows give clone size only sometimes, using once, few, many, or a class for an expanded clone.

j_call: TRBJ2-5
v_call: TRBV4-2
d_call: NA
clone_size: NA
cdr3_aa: CASSRQVPAGTQYF
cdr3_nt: TGTGCCAGCAGCCGACAGGTTCCAGCTGGAACCCAGTACTTC

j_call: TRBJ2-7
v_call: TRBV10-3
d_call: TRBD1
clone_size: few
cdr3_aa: CAIRGDSYEQYF
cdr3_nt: TGTGCCATCAGGGGGGACAGCTACGAGCAGTACTTC

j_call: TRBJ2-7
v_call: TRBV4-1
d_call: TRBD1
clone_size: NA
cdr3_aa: CASSQLGQGILYEQYF
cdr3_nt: TGCGCCAGCAGCCAATTGGGACAGGGCATACTCTACGAGCAGTACTTC

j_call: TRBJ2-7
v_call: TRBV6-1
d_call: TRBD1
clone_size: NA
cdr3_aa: CASRDRDLYEQYF
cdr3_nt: TGTGCCAGCAGGGACAGGGACCTCTACGAGCAGTACTTC

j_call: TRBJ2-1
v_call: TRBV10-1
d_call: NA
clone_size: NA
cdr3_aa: CASAGNRASYNEQFF
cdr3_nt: TGCGCCAGCGCAGGTAACAGGGCCTCCTACAATGAGCAGTTCTTC

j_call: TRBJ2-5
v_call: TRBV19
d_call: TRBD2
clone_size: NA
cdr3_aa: CASSIVGLAGEGETQYF
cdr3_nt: TGTGCCAGTAGTATTGTAGGCCTAGCGGGAGAAGGGGAGACCCAGTACTTC

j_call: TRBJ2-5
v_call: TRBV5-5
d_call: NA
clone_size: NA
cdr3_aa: CASSVAGRSTGGTQYF
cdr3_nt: TGTGCCAGCAGCGTAGCCGGGAGGTCCACAGGGGGTACCCAGTACTTC

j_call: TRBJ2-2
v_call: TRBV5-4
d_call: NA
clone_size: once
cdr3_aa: CASSFGSRANTGELFF
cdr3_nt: TGTGCCAGCAGCTTCGGTTCCAGGGCGAACACCGGGGAGCTGTTTTTT

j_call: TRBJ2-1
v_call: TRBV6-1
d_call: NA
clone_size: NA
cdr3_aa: CASSVGRGKGEDEQFF
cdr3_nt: TGTGCCAGCAGTGTGGGCAGGGGTAAGGGTGAGGATGAGCAGTTCTTC

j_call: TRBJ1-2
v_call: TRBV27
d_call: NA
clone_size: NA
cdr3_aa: CASSAGTTNYGYTF
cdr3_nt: TGTGCCAGCAGTGCAGGAACCACAAACTATGGCTACACCTTC

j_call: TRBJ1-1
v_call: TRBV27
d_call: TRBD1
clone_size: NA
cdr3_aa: CASSSGQTLNTEAFF
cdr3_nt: TGTGCCAGCAGTTCGGGACAGACATTGAACACTGAAGCTTTCTTT

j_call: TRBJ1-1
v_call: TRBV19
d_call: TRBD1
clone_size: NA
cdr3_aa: CASSIGQGTEAFF
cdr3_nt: TGTGCCAGTAGTATTGGACAGGGGACTGAAGCTTTCTTT

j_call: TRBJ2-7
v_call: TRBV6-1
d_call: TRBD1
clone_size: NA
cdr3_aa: CASSKGTGPLTPLSYEQYF
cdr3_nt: TGTGCCAGCAGTAAAGGGACAGGTCCACTCACACCCCTCTCCTACGAGCAGTACTTC

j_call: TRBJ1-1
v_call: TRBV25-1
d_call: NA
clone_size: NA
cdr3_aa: CASSEGALNTEAFF
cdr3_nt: TGTGCCAGCAGTGAAGGGGCCCTGAACACTGAAGCTTTCTTT

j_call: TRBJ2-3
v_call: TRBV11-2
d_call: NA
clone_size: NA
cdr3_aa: CASSLELAKGEDTQYF
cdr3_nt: TGTGCCAGCAGCCTAGAGCTGGCTAAAGGGGAAGATACGCAGTATTTT

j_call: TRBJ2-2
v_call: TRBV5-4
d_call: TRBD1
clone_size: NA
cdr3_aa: CASSPRQGADGTGELFF
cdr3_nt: TGTGCCAGCAGCCCCAGACAGGGGGCGGATGGGACCGGGGAGCTGTTTTTT

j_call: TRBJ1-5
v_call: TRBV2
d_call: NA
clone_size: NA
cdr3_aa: CASTGLGQPQHF
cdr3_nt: TGTGCCAGTACAGGGTTGGGACAGCCCCAGCATTTT

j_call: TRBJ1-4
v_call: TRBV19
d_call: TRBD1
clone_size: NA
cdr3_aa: CASHRQGPTNEKLFF
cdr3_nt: TGTGCCAGTCACCGACAGGGACCAACTAATGAAAAACTGTTTTTT

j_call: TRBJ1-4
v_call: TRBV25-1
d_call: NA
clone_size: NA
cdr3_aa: CASSEPRSEKLFF
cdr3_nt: TGTGCCAGCAGTGAACCACGGAGTGAAAAACTGTTTTTT

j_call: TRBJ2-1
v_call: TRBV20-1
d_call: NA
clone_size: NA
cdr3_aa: CSARSDEQFF
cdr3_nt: TGCAGTGCTAGGTCGGATGAGCAGTTCTTC

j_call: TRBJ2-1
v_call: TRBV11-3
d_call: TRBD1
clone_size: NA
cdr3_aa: CASSSGTGRYEQFF
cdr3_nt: TGTGCCAGCAGCTCCGGGACAGGAAGATATGAGCAGTTCTTC

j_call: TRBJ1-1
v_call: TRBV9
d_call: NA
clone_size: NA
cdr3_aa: CASSPRTVMDTEAFF
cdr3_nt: TGTGCCAGCAGCCCCAGGACAGTCATGGACACTGAAGCTTTCTTT

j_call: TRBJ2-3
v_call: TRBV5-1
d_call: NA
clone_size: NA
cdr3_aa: CASSLEATQYF
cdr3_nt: TGCGCCAGCAGCTTGGAAGCTACGCAGTATTTT

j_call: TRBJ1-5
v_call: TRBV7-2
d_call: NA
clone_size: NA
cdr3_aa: CASSSERGNQPQHF
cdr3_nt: TGTGCCAGCAGCTCGGAACGGGGGAATCAGCCCCAGCATTTT

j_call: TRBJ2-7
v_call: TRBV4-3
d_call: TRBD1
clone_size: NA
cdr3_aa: CASSPSQGAYEQYF
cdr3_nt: TGCGCCAGCAGCCCCTCGCAGGGGGCCTACGAGCAGTACTTC

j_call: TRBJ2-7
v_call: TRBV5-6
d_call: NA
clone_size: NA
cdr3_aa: CASSLDRSREQYF
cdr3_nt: TGTGCCAGCAGCTTGGACAGGTCTCGCGAGCAGTACTTC

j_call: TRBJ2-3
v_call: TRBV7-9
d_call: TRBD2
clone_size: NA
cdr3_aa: CASSLDSSGVGYTQYF
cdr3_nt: TGTGCCAGCAGCTTAGACTCGAGCGGGGTGGGCTATACGCAGTATTTT

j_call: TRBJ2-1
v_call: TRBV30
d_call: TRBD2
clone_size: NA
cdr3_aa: CAWSADWGTSGSSYNEQFF
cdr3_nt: TGTGCCTGGAGTGCGGACTGGGGGACTAGCGGGAGTTCTTACAATGAGCAGTTCTTC

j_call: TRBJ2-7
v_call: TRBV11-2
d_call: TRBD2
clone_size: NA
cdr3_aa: CASSLGSGRPSYEQYF
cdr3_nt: TGTGCCAGCAGCTTAGGTAGCGGGAGACCCTCCTACGAGCAGTACTTC

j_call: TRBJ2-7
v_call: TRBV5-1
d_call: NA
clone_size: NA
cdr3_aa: CASRVRGGADGYEQYF
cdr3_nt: TGCGCCAGCAGGGTTCGTGGAGGGGCAGACGGCTACGAGCAGTACTTC

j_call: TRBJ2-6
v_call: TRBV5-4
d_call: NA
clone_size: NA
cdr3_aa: CASSLAATGANVLTF
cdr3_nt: TGTGCCAGCAGCTTGGCTGCGACTGGGGCCAACGTCCTGACTTTC

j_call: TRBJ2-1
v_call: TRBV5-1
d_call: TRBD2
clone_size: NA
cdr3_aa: CASSTKNSGILYNEQFF
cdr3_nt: TGCGCCAGCAGCACTAAGAATAGCGGGATCCTCTACAATGAGCAGTTCTTC

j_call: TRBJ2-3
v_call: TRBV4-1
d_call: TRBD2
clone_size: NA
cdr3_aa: CASSRGLAGLIRTDTQYF
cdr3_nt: TGCGCCAGCAGCCGAGGACTAGCGGGTCTAATCCGCACAGATACGCAGTATTTT

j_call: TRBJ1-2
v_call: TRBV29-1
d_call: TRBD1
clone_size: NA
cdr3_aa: CSVEDRQGSYGYTF
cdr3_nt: TGCAGCGTTGAAGATCGACAGGGCTCCTATGGCTACACCTTC

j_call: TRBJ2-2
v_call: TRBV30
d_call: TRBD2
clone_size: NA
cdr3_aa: CACPGHSGRHHGELFF
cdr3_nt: TGTGCCTGCCCGGGACATAGCGGGAGACACCACGGGGAGCTGTTTTTT

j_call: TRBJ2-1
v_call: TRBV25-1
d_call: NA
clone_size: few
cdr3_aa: CASSEPGYNEQFF
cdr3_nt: TGTGCCAGCAGTGAACCGGGGTACAATGAGCAGTTCTTC

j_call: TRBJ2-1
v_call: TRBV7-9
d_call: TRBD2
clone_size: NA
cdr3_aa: CASSLGGGGSYNEQFF
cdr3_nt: TGTGCCAGCAGCTTAGGCGGCGGGGGGTCATACAATGAGCAGTTCTTC

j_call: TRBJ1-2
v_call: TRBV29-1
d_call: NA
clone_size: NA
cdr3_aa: CSDKGVTSGGGYTF
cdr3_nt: TGCAGCGATAAGGGGGTGACCTCGGGGGGCGGCTACACCTTC

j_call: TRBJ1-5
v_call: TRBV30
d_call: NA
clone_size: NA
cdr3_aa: CAWSHLGTGSNQPQHF
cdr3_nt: TGTGCCTGGAGCCACCTGGGGACTGGGTCAAATCAGCCCCAGCATTTT

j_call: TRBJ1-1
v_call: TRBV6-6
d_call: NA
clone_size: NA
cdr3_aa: CASSYSRGKTEAFF
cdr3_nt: TGTGCCAGCAGTTACTCAAGGGGGAAAACTGAAGCTTTCTTT

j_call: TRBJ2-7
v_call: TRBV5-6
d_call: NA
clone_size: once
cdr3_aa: CASRSGKSEDEQYF
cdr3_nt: TGTGCCAGCAGATCGGGGAAATCAGAAGACGAGCAGTACTTC

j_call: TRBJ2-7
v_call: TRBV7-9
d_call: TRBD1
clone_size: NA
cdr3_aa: CASTRGNYEQYF
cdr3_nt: TGTGCCAGCACCAGGGGGAACTACGAGCAGTACTTC

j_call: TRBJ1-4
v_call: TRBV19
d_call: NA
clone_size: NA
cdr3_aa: CASRERQSLNEKLFF
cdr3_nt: TGTGCCAGTAGGGAGAGGCAATCTTTAAATGAAAAACTGTTTTTT

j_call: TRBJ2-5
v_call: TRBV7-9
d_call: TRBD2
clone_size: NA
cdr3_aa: CASSSGLAETQYF
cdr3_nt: TGTGCCAGCAGCTCGGGACTAGCGGAGACCCAGTACTTC

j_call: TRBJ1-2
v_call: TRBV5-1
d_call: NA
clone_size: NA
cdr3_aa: CASTFGTRINYGYTF
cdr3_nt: TGCGCCAGCACCTTCGGGACAAGAATTAACTATGGCTACACCTTC

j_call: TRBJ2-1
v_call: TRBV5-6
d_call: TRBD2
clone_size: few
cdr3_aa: CASSLAVTSGMQQFF
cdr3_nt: TGTGCCAGCAGCTTGGCAGTGACTAGCGGAATGCAGCAGTTCTTC

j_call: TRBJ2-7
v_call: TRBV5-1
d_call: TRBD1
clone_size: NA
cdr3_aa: CASSRDRGGPGEQYF
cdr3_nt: TGCGCCAGCAGCCGGGACAGGGGGGGTCCGGGCGAGCAGTACTTC

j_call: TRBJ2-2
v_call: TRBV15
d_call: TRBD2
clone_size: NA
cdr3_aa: CATSRVQAGDHTGELFF
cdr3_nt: TGTGCCACCAGCAGAGTTCAAGCGGGAGATCACACCGGGGAGCTGTTTTTT